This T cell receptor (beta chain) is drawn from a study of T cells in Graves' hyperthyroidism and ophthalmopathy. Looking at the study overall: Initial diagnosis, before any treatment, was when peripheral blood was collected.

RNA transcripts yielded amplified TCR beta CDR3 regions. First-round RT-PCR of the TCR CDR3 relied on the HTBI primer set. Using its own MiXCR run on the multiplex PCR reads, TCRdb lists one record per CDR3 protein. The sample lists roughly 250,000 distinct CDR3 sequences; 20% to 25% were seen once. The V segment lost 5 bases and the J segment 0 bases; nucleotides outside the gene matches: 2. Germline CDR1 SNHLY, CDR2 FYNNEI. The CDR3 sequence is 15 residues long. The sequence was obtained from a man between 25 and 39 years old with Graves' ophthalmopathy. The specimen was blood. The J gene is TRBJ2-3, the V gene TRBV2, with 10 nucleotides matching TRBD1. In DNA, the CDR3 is TGTGCCAGCAGTATGGACAGGGGGAGCACAGATACGCAGTATTTT. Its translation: CASSMDRGSTDTQYF. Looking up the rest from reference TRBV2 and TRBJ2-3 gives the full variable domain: EPEVTQTPSHQVTQMGQEVILRCVPISNHLYFYWYRQILGQKVEFLVSFYNNEISEKSEIFDDQFSVERPDGSNFTLKIRSTKLEDSAMYFCASSMDRGSTDTQYFGPGTRLTVL.